This T cell receptor (beta chain) was sequenced in a study of early T cells in non-severe SARS-CoV-2 infection. Study background: It was bulk RNA from unsorted whole blood that was sequenced, and the chains were unpaired.

Overall study findings and caveats: The study's VDJdb matching favored anti-spike CD8 responses and missed private and CD4 specificities.

J gave up 0 bases and V 5 bases, and 5 bases lay outside the gene matches. Germline V gene data show CDR1 as SGHVS and CDR2 as FNYEAQ. The CDR3 is 16 residues long. TCRdb ran MiXCR on the 5' RACE reads and lists one entry per CDR3 protein. The sample lists tens of thousands of distinct CDR3 sequences, around a sixth occurring once. Worth noting for this clonotype: The antigen remains undetermined.

The J gene is TRBJ2-3, the V gene TRBV7-6; 10 nucleotides match TRBD1. The clonotype originates from an adult who was a healthcare worker with PCR-confirmed SARS-CoV-2 infection or an uninfected control (not recorded which). Sequencing input: whole blood. The CDR3 DNA follows: TGTGCCAGCAGCCCGGGGACAGGGGCCAGCACAGATACGCAGTATTTT. Its translation is CASSPGTGASTDTQYF.